These 22 T cell receptor beta chains were all obtained from the same sample, sequenced in a study of T cell clusters in autoimmune cytopenias. About 37,500 genome equivalents of blood DNA were amplified for TRB. One tube held mixed TRB-A and TRB-B primer pools for touch-down PCR. TCRdb reprocessed the multiplex PCR reads and keeps a single row for each CDR3 protein, giving no DNA. The sample spans around 11,000 distinct CDR3 sequences; the ten largest clones claim approximately 4.4%. The sample was also reused in another study, on T cell repertoires in aging, cancer and after chemotherapy.

Sample: peripheral blood. These receptors all come from a human donor in good health.

This clonotype is deemed medium-sized by its frequency. The rearrangement links TRBV19 to TRBJ1-1; TCRdb outputs TRBD1, but without DNA this stays unchecked. The CDR3 sequence is 13 residues long. CDR1 and CDR2 from the germline V gene are LNHDA and SQIVND (reference sequence). CDR3: CASSIKTGIEAFF. The entire variable domain, with the rest obtained from reference TRBV19 and TRBJ1-1, is as follows: DGGITQSPKYLFRKEGQNVTLSCEQNLNHDAMYWYRQDPGQGLRLIYYSQIVNDFQKGDIAEGYSVSREKKESFPLTVTSAQKNPTAFYLCASSIKTGIEAFFGQGTRLTVV.

The rearrangement uses TRBV10-3 and TRBJ2-3; TCRdb's D gene call, TRBD2, goes unchecked for lack of DNA. This CDR3 has 14 amino acids. Germline V CDR1 and CDR2: ENHRY, SYGVKD. The CDR3 spells CAISERGRRDTQYF.

The chain recombines TRBV6-6 with TRBJ2-1; there is no DNA to check the TCRdb D call of TRBD2. The germline V gene encodes CDR1 MNHNY and CDR2 SVGAGI (reference sequence). The CDR3 spans 17 residues. The CDR3 spells CASSYSGLAGVYNEQFF.

The J gene is TRBJ1-1, the V gene TRBV4-2. CDR3 length: 15 amino acids. Germline V lookup: CDR1 LGHNA, CDR2 YNFKEQ. CDR3 sequence: CASSQDDSVNTEAFF.

Its frequency marks this clonotype as medium-sized. The chain combines TRBV19 with TRBJ2-1. The germline gives CDR1 LNHDA, CDR2 SQIVND (reference sequence). The CDR3 totals 11 residues. This CDR3 is CASSAYNEQFF.

This chain links TRBV5-5 with TRBJ1-1; the D gene TCRdb calls, TRBD1, cannot be checked with no DNA. This CDR3 comprises 15 residues. Germline CDR1 SGHKS, CDR2 YYEKEE (reference sequence). This CDR3 reads CASSRPGQGNTEAFF.

Considering frequency, this clonotype is medium-sized. This chain links TRBV6-1 with TRBJ2-1; TCRdb picks TRBD1, but there is no DNA to check that call. From germline, CDR1 is MNHNS and CDR2 SASEGT. This CDR3 region has 13 residues. The CDR3 sequence is CASNWDGDNEQFF.

The rearrangement uses TRBV7-3 and TRBJ2-5; no DNA is available, so the TRBD1 call from TCRdb remains unchecked. CDR3 length equals 13 residues. Germline V gives CDR1 SGHTA, CDR2 FQGTGA. CDR3 residues: CASSLRQQETQYF.

The chain carries TRBV5-6 and TRBJ1-2; TCRdb designates TRBD1, a call that cannot be tested without DNA. CDR1 and CDR2 (germline): SGHDT, YYEEEE. This CDR3 is built from 14 residues. CDR3 loop: CASSPGTGPYGYTF.

This chain joins TRBV7-9 and TRBJ1-4; there is no DNA to check the TCRdb D call of TRBD1. The CDR3 sequence is 17 residues long. Germline-derived CDR1 and CDR2 are SEHNR and FQNEAQ (reference sequence). The chain's CDR3 is CASSPWSTGTANEKLFF.

V usage is TRBV11-2 and J usage is TRBJ1-1. Germline V lookup: CDR1 SGHAT, CDR2 FQNNGV. The CDR3 is 11 residues long. The CDR3 region is CASSYGDEAFF.

The V and J genes are TRBV20-1 and TRBJ1-3; TCRdb names TRBD1, which stays unverified in the absence of DNA. Germline CDR1 DFQATT, CDR2 SNEGSKA (reference sequence). This CDR3 is 15 amino acids long. The CDR3 sequence is CSARDEGGSGNTIYF.

The V and J genes are TRBV7-9 and TRBJ1-4; lacking DNA, the TRBD1 call made by TCRdb goes unchecked. Germline CDR1 is SEHNR and CDR2 is FQNEAQ (reference sequence). This CDR3 is built from 16 residues. The chain's CDR3 is CASSSRGQGGNEKLFF.

The V call is TRBV2, the J call TRBJ2-5; TCRdb designates TRBD1, a call that cannot be tested without DNA. CDR3 length: 16 residues. Per germline, CDR1 SNHLY and CDR2 FYNNEI. The CDR3 here is CASRDAGSPVRETQYF.

The rearrangement uses TRBV18 and TRBJ2-5. Per germline, CDR1 KGHSH and CDR2 LQKENI. The CDR3 runs 14 residues. The CDR3 sequence: CASSPISGQETQYF.

CDR3 region: CASTRTGKYEQFF. This chain connects TRBV2 to TRBJ2-1; TCRdb proposes TRBD1, but this gene call is untestable without DNA. This CDR3 is 13 amino acids long. CDR1 and CDR2 (germline): SNHLY, FYNNEI.

The chain carries TRBV7-9 and TRBJ2-2; no DNA is available, so the TRBD1 call from TCRdb remains unchecked. CDR1 is SEHNR and CDR2 is FQNEAQ in the germline V gene (reference sequence). The CDR3 contains 18 residues. The CDR3 spells CASSSPRTGGSHTGELFF.

The gene calls are TRBV4-2 and TRBJ1-6. The CDR3 runs to 13 residues. Germline CDR1 is LGHNA and CDR2 is YNFKEQ. The CDR3 reads CASSQDWDRPLHF.

This chain connects TRBV5-4 to TRBJ2-3; the D call of TRBD2 rests on TCRdb alone, since no DNA is present to check it. The CDR3 sequence is 15 residues long. Looked up from germline, CDR1 is SGHNT and CDR2 is YYREEE (reference sequence). The CDR3: CASSLASGGADTQYF.

This chain joins TRBV6-4 and TRBJ2-3; TCRdb picks TRBD1, but there is no DNA to check that call. Germline-derived CDR1 and CDR2 are MRHNA and SNTAGT. CDR3 length equals 15 residues. CDR3: CASREGGAGTDTQYF.

The chain employs TRBV12-3 or TRBV12-4 and TRBJ2-5; TCRdb's assignment of TRBD2 cannot be checked, as there is no DNA. The CDR3 runs 17 residues. Here the CDR3 reads CASSRSTSGGIQETQYF.

The V call is TRBV7-9, the J call TRBJ2-3. The CDR3 length is 15 residues. Germline V gene data show CDR1 as SEHNR and CDR2 as FQNEAQ (reference sequence). The CDR3 here is CASSLGTGNPDTQYF.